The clone carrying this T cell receptor beta chain was counted between two and nine times. As yet, its antigen is unknown. One end of the junction varies from germline; a read error may be responsible. The data stem from a study of tumor-infiltrating lymphocytes in primary liver carcinoma. This CDR3 contains 14 residues. Germline V gene data show CDR1 as MNHEY and CDR2 as SVGAGI. Overall study results and limits: Top-250-clone fractions were significantly higher in tumors than in blood (p = 0.039).

Total RNA and DNA came together from approximately 20-30 mg of bulk tissue without cell sorting. At sampling, these chronic HBV carriers had received no treatment. The template, about 540 ng total RNA, yielded TCR beta cDNA made with a constant-region primer. Three nested multiplex PCR rounds, a slightly modified ARM-PCR, produced the libraries for TCR beta. For around 9 cycles apiece, the opening two PCR rounds ran with TRBV1-TRBV30 forward primers and a C-beta reverse primer. One entry per CDR3 protein results from TCRdb running MiXCR on the multiplex PCR reads. The data contain 75,000 to 80,000 distinct CDR3 sequences, roughly 69% of them singletons.

The rearrangement joins TRBV6-5 to TRBJ1-6; D perhaps matches TRBD1 (6 bases). Material: tumor-adjacent normal liver tissue. This receptor was identified in a man aged 40-50 years with primary liver carcinoma and hepatitis B virus infection. The CDR3 DNA reads as TGTGCCAGCAGTAACGGGGGCAGCAATTTACCCCTCCACTTT. The encoded protein is CASSNGGSNLPLHF.